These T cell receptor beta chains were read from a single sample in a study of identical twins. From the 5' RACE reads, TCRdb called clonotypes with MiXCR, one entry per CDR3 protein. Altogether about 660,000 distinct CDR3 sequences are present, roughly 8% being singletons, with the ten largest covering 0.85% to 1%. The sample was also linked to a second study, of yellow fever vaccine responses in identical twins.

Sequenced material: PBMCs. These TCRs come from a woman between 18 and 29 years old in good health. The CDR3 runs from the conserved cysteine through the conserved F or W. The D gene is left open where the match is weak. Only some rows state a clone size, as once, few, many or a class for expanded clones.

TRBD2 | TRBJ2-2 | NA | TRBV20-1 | TGCAGTGCCCAGCAACTAGCGGGGGGCACCGGGGAGCTGTTTTTT | CSAQQLAGGTGELFF
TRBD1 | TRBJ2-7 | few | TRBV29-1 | TGCAGCGTTGAATCCGGGACAGGGGACGAGCAGTACTTC | CSVESGTGDEQYF
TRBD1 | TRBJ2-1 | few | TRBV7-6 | TGTGCCAGCAGCTTAGCGAGGGGGACAGTTTACAATGAGCAGTTCTTC | CASSLARGTVYNEQFF
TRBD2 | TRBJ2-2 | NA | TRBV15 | TGTGCCACCAGCAGAGACACGGGGGGTTTTAACACCGGGGAGCTGTTTTTT | CATSRDTGGFNTGELFF
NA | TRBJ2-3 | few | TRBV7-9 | TGTGCCAGCAGGTTAGAAGTCCCAGATACGCAGTATTTT | CASRLEVPDTQYF
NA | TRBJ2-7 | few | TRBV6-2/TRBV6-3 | TGTGCCAGCAGTTTCCCCCCGCGCAGTAGTTACGAGCAGTACTTC | CASSFPPRSSYEQYF
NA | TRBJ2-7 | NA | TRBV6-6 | TGTGCCAGCACAGGGGCACGCGAGCAGTACTTC | CASTGAREQYF
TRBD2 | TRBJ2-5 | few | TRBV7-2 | TGTGCCAGCAGCCGTGCACTAGCGTCCCCAGAGACCCAGTACTTC | CASSRALASPETQYF
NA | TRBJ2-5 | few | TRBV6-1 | TGTGCCAGCAGTGATGATCGGATGTTAACCCAGTACTTC | CASSDDRMLTQYF
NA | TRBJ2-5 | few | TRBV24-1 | TGTGCCACCAGTGATCCCTGGACGAAGACCCAGTACTTC | CATSDPWTKTQYF
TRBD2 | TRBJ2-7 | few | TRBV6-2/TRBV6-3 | TGTGCCAGCGCTCCCTTTATGGGACTAGCTTCGACCTACGAGCAGTACTTC | CASAPFMGLASTYEQYF
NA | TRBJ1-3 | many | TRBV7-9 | TGTGCCAGCAGCCAAAATATAGGCAACACCATATATTTT | CASSQNIGNTIYF
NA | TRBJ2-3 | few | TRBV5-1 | TGCGCCAGTGTTGCACCTAGCACAGATACGCAGTATTTT | CASVAPSTDTQYF
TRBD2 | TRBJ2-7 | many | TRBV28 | TGTGCCAGCGGGACTAGCGGGCTACCTTCCTACGAGCAGTACTTC | CASGTSGLPSYEQYF
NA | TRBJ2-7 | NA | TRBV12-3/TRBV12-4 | TGTGCCAGCAGACCACAGACAGATAGCTCCTACGAGCAGTACTTC | CASRPQTDSSYEQYF
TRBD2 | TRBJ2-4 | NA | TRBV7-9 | TGTGCCAGCAGCCCGACTAGCGGGGGGGCCGGGGACATTCAGTACTTC | CASSPTSGGAGDIQYF
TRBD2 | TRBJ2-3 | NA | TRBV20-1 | TGCAGTGCCGGTCCACTAGCGGGGGGGCTCCCAGATACGCAGTATTTT | CSAGPLAGGLPDTQYF
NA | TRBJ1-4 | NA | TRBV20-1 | TGCAGTGCTAGAGAAGCAACTAATGAAAAACTGTTTTTT | CSAREATNEKLFF
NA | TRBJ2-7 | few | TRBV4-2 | TGTGCCAGCAGCCAAGAAGCAGGGAGGTACGAGCAGTACTTC | CASSQEAGRYEQYF
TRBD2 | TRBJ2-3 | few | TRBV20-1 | TGCAGTGCTAGAGATCAGTTGCGGGGGATAGATACGCAGTATTTT | CSARDQLRGIDTQYF
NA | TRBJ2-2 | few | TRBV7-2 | TGTGCCAGCCTTGGAAAGGTCTATGGCGGGGAGCTGTTTTTT | CASLGKVYGGELFF
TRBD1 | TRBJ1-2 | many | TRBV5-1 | TGCGCCAGCAGCTTGGAAGGGGGCGCAACTGGCTACACCTTC | CASSLEGGATGYTF
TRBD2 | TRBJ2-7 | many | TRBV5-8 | TGTGCCAGCAGCAGAACAATCCGGGGGGAGCTGTACGAGCAGTACTTC | CASSRTIRGELYEQYF
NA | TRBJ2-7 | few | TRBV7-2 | TGTGCCAGCAGCCCCTACGCGGGACCCTCCTACGAGCAGTACTTC | CASSPYAGPSYEQYF
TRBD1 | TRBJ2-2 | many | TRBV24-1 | TGTGCCACCAGTGATCCTGGACAGGGCGCGAACACCGGGGAGCTGTTTTTT | CATSDPGQGANTGELFF
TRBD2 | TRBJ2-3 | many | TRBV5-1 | TGCGCCAGCAGCTCGGGTGAGCGGGAGACAGATACGCAGTATTTT | CASSSGERETDTQYF
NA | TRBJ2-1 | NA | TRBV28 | TGTGCCAGCAGTGGTTCGGCTAACTACAATGAGCAGTTCTTC | CASSGSANYNEQFF
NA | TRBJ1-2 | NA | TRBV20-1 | TGCAGTGCCCGAGGGATTAACTATGGCTACACCTTC | CSARGINYGYTF
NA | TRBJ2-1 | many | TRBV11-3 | TGTGCCAGCAGCTTACGGGTAAATGAGCAGTTCTTC | CASSLRVNEQFF
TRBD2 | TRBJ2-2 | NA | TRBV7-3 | TGTGCCAGCAGCTTATTCCCTAGCGGGACCGGGGAGCTGTTTTTT | CASSLFPSGTGELFF
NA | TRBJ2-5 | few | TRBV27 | TGTGCCAGCAGTCTACGGGTCCGGGACATTCAAGAGACCCAGTACTTC | CASSLRVRDIQETQYF